This T cell receptor beta chain was sequenced during a study of T-cell memory formation after mild COVID-19. The wider study: Most TCR clusters belonged to a single donor.

The authors produced TCR alpha and TCR beta cDNA libraries with sample barcodes and UMIs by 5'RACE using constant-segment primers. TCRdb processed the 5' RACE reads anew with MiXCR; each CDR3 protein has one entry. The sample consists of some 300,000 distinct CDR3 sequences, around 19% of them appearing once. This clonotype was seen a handful of times. CDR1 SNHLY and CDR2 FYNNEI come from the germline V gene. Trimming cost V 6 bases and J 7 bases, with 9 bases left between them. CDR3 size: 11 residues. The rearrangement uses TRBV2 and TRBJ1-2, with a tentative D call TRBD1 (6 bases). The material sequenced was PBMCs or a T cell subset sorted from them (not recorded which). The sequence was collected from a man aged 18 to 29 who had mild COVID-19 (a few samples of this study predate the infection). Cell type and time point are not known. CDR3 amino acids: CASRGARGYTF. DNA for the CDR3: TGTGCCAGCAGGGGGGCGCGTGGCTACACCTTC.